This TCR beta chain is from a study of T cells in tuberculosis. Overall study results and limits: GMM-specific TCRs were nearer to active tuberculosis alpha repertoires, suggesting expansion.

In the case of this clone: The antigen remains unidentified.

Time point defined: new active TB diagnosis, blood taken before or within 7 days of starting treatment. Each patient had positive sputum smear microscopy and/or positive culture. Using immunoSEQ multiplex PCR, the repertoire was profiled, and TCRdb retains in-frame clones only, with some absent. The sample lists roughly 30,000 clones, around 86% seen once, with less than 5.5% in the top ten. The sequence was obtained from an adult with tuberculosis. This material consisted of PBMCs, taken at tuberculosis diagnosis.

DNA for the CDR3: TGTGCCAGCAGCGCGACTAGCTTCAAAAACATTCAGTACTTC. Translating gives CASSATSFKNIQYF. This sequence joins TRBV2 and TRBJ2-4, with 7 bases lining up with TRBD2. The germline gives CDR1 SNHLY, CDR2 FYNNEI. J lost 3 bases, V lost 6 bases, and 5 bases had no gene match. The CDR3 runs to 14 residues.